Listed below are T cell receptor beta chains from one sample, sequenced in a study of T cells after yellow fever vaccination. MiXCR, applied by TCRdb to the 5' RACE reads, yields one record per CDR3 protein. The sample carries 200,000 to 300,000 distinct CDR3 sequences, roughly 6.2% recorded once. Sequenced material: CD4+ T cells sorted from PBMCs, taken on the day of the yellow fever booster vaccination. These receptors were taken from a man aged 30-40 years who received the YFV17D yellow fever vaccine. Each CDR3 is given with its conserved first and last residue. D genes are given only for firm matches. Rows give clone size only sometimes, using once, few, many, or a class for an expanded clone.

many	TRBV3-1	-	TRBJ2-3	CASSLLGGTDTQYF	TGTGCCAGCAGCCTTCTCGGGGGAACAGATACGCAGTATTTT
few	TRBV28	-	TRBJ1-5	CASSSDTAGGPQHF	TGTGCCAGCAGTTCGGACACGGCGGGGGGGCCCCAGCATTTT
-	TRBV4-2	TRBD2	TRBJ2-1	CASSQEGSSGRFDEQFF	TGTGCCAGCAGCCAAGAAGGATCTAGCGGGAGATTCGATGAGCAGTTCTTC
few	TRBV5-1	-	TRBJ2-7	CASSYDGYYEQYF	TGCGCCAGCAGCTACGACGGGTACTACGAGCAGTACTTC
many	TRBV2	-	TRBJ2-1	CARGDPVARLNEQFF	TGTGCCAGGGGGGATCCGGTAGCCAGGCTCAATGAGCAGTTCTTC
many	TRBV10-3	-	TRBJ2-7	CAISSTGQSYEQYF	TGTGCCATCAGTTCCACCGGACAGAGCTACGAGCAGTACTTC
-	TRBV5-4	-	TRBJ2-1	CASSLRLGAYNEQFF	TGTGCCAGCAGCCTTCGACTAGGGGCCTACAATGAGCAGTTCTTC
-	TRBV5-8	-	TRBJ2-5	CASPPQDKETQYF	TGTGCCAGCCCCCCTCAAGACAAAGAGACCCAGTACTTC
few	TRBV24-1	-	TRBJ2-2	CATSEGGTANTGELFF	TGTGCCACCAGTGAGGGGGGGACAGCAAACACCGGGGAGCTGTTTTTT
few	TRBV5-1	-	TRBJ2-1	CASSTVLEPDQFF	TGCGCCAGCAGCACCGTACTAGAGCCGGATCAGTTCTTC
few	TRBV18	TRBD1	TRBJ1-5	CASSADRVNQPQHF	TGTGCCAGCTCAGCAGACAGGGTTAATCAGCCCCAGCATTTT
many	TRBV2	TRBD1	TRBJ2-5	CASGRDSRFQETQYF	TGTGCCAGCGGACGGGACAGCCGCTTCCAAGAGACCCAGTACTTC
many	TRBV7-2	-	TRBJ2-2	CASSFGPGELFF	TGTGCCAGCAGCTTTGGACCCGGGGAGCTGTTTTTT
many	TRBV3-1	-	TRBJ2-5	CASSQAGLVQYF	TGTGCCAGCAGCCAAGCAGGGCTTGTCCAGTACTTC
few	TRBV20-1	TRBD2	TRBJ2-1	CCAKRQTSGWGYNEQFF	TGCTGTGCTAAACGTCAAACTAGCGGATGGGGGTACAATGAGCAGTTCTTC
many	TRBV4-3	-	TRBJ2-1	CASSQDSGSDNEQFF	TGCGCCAGCAGCCAAGATAGCGGAAGTGACAATGAGCAGTTCTTC